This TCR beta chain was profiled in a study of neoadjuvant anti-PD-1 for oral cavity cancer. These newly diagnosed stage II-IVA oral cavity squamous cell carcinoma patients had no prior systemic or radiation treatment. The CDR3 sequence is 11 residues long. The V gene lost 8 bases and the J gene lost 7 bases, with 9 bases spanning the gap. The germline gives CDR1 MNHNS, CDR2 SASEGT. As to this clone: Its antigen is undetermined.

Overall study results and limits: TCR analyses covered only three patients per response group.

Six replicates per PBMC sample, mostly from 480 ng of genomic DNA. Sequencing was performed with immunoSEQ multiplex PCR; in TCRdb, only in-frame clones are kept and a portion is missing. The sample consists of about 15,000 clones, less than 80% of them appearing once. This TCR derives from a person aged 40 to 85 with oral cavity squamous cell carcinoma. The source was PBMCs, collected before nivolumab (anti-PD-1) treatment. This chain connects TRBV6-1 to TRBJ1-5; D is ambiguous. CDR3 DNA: TGTGCCAGCGGCGTGACCCAGCCCCAGCATTTT. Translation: CASGVTQPQHF.